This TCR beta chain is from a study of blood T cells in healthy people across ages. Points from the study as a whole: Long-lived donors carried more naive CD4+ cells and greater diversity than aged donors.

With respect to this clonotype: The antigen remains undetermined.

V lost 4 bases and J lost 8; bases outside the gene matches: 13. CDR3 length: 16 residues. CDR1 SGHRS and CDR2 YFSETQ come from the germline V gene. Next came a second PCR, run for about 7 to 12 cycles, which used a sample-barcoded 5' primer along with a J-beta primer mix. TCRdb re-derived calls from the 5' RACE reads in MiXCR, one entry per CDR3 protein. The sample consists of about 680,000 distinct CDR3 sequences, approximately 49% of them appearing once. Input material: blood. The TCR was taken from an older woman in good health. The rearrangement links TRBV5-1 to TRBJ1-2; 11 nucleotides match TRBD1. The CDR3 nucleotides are TGCGCCAGCAGCCCTGGGACAGGGGGAACGGTGGAAGGCTACACCTTC. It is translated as CASSPGTGGTVEGYTF. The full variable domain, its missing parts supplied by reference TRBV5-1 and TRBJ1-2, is KAGVTQTPRYLIKTRGQQVTLSCSPISGHRSVSWYQQTPGQGLQFLFEYFSETQRNKGNFPGRFSGRQFSNSRSEMNVSTLELGDSALYLCASSPGTGGTVEGYTFGSGTRLTVV.